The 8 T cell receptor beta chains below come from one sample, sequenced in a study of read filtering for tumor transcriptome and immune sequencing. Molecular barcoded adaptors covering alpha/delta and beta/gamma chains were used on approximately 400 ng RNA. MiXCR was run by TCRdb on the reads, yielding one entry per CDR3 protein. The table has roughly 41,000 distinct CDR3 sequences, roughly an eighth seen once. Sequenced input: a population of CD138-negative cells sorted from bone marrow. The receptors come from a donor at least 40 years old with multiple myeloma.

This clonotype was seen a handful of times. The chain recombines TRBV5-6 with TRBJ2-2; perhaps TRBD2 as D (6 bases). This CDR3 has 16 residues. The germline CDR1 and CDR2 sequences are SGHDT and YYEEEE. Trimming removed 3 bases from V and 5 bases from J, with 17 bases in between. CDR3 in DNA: TGTGCCAGCAGCTCGCCCGCGGGGCAGTTAACCGGGGAGCTGTTTTTT. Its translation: CASSSPAGQLTGELFF. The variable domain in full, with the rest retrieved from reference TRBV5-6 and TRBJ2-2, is DAGVTQSPTHLIKTRGQQVTLRCSPKSGHDTVSWYQQALGQGPQFIFQYYEEEERQRGNFPDRFSGHQFPNYSSELNVNALLLGDSALYLCASSSPAGQLTGELFFGEGSRLTVL.

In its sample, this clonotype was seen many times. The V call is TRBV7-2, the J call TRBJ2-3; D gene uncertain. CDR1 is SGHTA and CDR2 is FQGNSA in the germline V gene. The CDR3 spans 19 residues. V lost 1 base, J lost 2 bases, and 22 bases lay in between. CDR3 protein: CASSLEPLRTRHFTDTQYF. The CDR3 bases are TGTGCCAGCAGCTTAGAACCCTTGCGTACACGCCACTTCACAGATACGCAGTATTTT.

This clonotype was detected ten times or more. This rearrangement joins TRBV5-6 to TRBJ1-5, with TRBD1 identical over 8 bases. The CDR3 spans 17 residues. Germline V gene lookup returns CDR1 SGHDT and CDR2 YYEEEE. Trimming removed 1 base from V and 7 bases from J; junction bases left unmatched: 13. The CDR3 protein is CASSLHRTGWARQPQHF. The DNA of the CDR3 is TGTGCCAGCAGCTTGCATCGGACAGGGTGGGCGCGCCAGCCCCAGCATTTT.

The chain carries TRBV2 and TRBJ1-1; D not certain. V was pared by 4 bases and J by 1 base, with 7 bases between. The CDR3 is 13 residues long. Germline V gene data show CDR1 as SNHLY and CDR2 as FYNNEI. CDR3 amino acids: CASSVDGNTEAFF. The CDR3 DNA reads TGTGCCAGCAGTGTAGACGGGAACACTGAAGCTTTCTTT.

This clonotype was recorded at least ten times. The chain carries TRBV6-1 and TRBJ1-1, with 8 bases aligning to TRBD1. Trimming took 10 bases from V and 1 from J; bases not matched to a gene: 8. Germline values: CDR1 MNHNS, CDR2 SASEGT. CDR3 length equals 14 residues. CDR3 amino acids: CATFQGAPNTEAFF. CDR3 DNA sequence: TGTGCCACCTTCCAGGGGGCCCCGAACACTGAAGCTTTCTTT.

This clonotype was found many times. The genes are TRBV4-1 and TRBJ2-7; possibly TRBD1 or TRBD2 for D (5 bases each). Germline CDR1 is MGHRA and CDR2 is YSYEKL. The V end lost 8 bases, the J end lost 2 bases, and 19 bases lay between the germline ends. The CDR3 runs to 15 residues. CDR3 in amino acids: CASAEDFPGPYEQYF. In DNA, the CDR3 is TGCGCCAGCGCGGAGGACTTCCCAGGGCCCTACGAGCAGTACTTC.

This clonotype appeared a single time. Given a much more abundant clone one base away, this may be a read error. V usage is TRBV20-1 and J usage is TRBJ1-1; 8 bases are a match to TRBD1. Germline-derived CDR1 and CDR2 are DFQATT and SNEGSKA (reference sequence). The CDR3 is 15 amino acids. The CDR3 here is CSAPRTGKMNTGAFF. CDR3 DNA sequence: TGCAGTGCCCCCAGGACAGGGAAGATGAACACTGGAGCTTTCTTT.

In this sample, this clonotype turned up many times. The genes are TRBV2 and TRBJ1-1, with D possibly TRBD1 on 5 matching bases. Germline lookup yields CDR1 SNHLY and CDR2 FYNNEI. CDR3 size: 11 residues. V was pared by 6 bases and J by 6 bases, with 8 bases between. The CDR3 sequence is CASRGGAEAFF. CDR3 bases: TGTGCCAGCAGGGGGGGGGCTGAAGCTTTCTTT. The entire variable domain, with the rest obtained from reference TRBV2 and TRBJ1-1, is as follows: EPEVTQTPSHQVTQMGQEVILRCVPISNHLYFYWYRQILGQKVEFLVSFYNNEISEKSEIFDDQFSVERPDGSNFTLKIRSTKLEDSAMYFCASRGGAEAFFGQGTRLTVV.